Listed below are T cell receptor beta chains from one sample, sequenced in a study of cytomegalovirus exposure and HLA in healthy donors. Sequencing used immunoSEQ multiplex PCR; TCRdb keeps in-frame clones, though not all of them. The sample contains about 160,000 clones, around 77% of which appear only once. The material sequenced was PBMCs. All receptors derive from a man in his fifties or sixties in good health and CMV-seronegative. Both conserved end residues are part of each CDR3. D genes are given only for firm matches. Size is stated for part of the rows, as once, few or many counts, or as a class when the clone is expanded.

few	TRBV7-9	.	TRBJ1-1	CSSSATTEAFF	TGTTCCAGCAGCGCGACTACGGAAGCTTTCTTT
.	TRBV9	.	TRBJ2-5	CASSVATGGGTQETQYF	TGTGCCAGCAGCGTAGCTACAGGGGGGGGGACCCAAGAGACCCAGTACTTC
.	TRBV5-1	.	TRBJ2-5	CASSLAGGTAETQYF	TGCGCCAGCAGCTTGGCCGGAGGGACGGCCGAGACCCAGTACTTC
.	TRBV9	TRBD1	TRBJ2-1	CASSVWDRISSYNEQFF	TGTGCCAGCAGCGTCTGGGACAGGATCAGCTCCTACAATGAGCAGTTCTTC
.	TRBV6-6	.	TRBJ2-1	CASSYKPSPYNEQFF	TGTGCCAGCAGTTACAAACCTAGCCCCTACAATGAGCAGTTCTTC
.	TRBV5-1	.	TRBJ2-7	CASSLPTGREQYF	TGCGCCAGCAGCCTTCCAACTGGGAGGGAGCAGTACTTC
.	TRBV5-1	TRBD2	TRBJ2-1	CASSLAGLAGAFSDEQFF	TGCGCCAGCAGCTTGGCCGGGTTAGCGGGGGCCTTCTCGGATGAGCAGTTCTTC
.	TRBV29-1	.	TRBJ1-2	CSVVGGQSGYTF	TGCAGCGTTGTGGGGGGGCAGAGTGGCTACACCTTC
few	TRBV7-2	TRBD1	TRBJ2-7	CASSIDRGYEQYF	TGTGCCAGCAGCATAGACAGGGGCTACGAGCAGTACTTC
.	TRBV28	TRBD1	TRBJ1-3	CASSLGVGQGGNTIYF	TGTGCCAGCAGTCTCGGAGTGGGACAGGGAGGAAACACCATATATTTT
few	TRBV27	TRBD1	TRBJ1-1	CASSPGTVNTEAFF	TGTGCCAGCAGTCCCGGGACAGTGAACACTGAAGCTTTCTTT
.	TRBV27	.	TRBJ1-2	CASSLSDRPLNGYTF	TGTGCCAGCAGTTTATCCGACAGACCTCTAAATGGCTACACCTTC
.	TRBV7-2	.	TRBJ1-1	CASSQNGGANTEAFF	TGTGCCAGCAGCCAAAACGGGGGGGCGAACACTGAAGCTTTCTTT
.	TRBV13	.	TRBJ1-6	CASSPPGGNYNSPLHF	TGTGCCAGCAGCCCTCCAGGTGGTAATTATAATTCACCCCTCCACTTT
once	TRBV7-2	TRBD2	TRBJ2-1	CASSLVGGGAYNEQFF	TGTGCCAGCAGCTTAGTCGGCGGGGGGGCCTACAATGAGCAGTTCTTC
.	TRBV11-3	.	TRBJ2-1	CASSSGASSDGQFF	TGTGCCAGCAGCTCCGGAGCCAGTTCGGATGGGCAGTTCTTC
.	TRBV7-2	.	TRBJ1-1	CASSSLPPGSHTEAFF	TGTGCCAGCAGCTCCCTCCCTCCGGGATCCCACACTGAAGCTTTCTTT
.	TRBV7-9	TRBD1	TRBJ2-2	CASSDRAVNTGELFF	TGTGCCAGCAGCGACAGGGCGGTGAACACCGGGGAGCTGTTTTTT
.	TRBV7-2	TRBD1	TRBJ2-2	CASSLAGGANTGELFF	TGTGCCAGCAGCTTAGCAGGGGGCGCGAACACCGGGGAGCTGTTTTTT
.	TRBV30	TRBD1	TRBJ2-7	CAWRDRDRGPNSYEQYF	TGTGCCTGGAGAGACCGGGACAGGGGCCCCAACTCCTACGAGCAGTACTTC
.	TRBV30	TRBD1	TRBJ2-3	CAWSEGAVRTDTQYF	TGTGCCTGGAGCGAGGGGGCGGTTAGGACAGATACGCAGTATTTT
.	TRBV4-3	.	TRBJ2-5	CASSHIKGYQETQYF	TGCGCCAGCAGCCATATTAAGGGGTACCAAGAGACCCAGTACTTC
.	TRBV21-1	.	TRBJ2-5	CASSIPYRGRVETQYF	TGTGCCAGCAGCATCCCTTACAGGGGGCGGGTCGAGACCCAGTACTTC
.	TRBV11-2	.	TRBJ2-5	CASRSPREETQYF	TGTGCCAGCAGATCCCCCCGGGAGGAGACCCAGTACTTC
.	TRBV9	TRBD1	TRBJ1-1	CASSGGPGGIAFF	TGTGCCAGCAGCGGGGGCCCAGGGGGCATCGCTTTCTTT
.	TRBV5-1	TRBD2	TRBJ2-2	CASSSLAGSANTGELFF	TGCGCCAGCAGCTCACTAGCGGGGTCCGCGAACACCGGGGAGCTGTTTTTT
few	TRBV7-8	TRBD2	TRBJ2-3	CASTPTSGDLDTQYF	TGTGCCAGCACCCCGACTAGCGGGGACCTAGATACGCAGTATTTT
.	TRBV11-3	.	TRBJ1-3	CASSIRTENTIYF	TGTGCCAGCAGCATCCGGACAGAAAACACCATATATTTT
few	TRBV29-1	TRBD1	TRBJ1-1	CSASRDSNTEAFF	TGCAGCGCCAGCCGGGACAGCAACACTGAAGCTTTCTTT
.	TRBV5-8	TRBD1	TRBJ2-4	CASSSDGTGNVPSYF	TGTGCCAGCAGCTCCGACGGGACAGGGAATGTTCCATCGTACTTC
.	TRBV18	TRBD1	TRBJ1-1	CASSPDRDTEAFF	TGTGCCAGCTCACCCGACAGGGACACTGAAGCTTTCTTT
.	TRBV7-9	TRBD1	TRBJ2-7	CASREGWDRECYEQYF	TGTGCCAGCAGGGAGGGATGGGACAGGGAATGCTACGAGCAGTACTTC
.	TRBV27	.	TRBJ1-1	CASSFGRGAFWNTEAFF	TGTGCCAGCAGTTTCGGCAGGGGTGCCTTTTGGAACACTGAAGCTTTCTTT
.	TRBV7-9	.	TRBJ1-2	CASSLGGMHYGYTF	TGTGCCAGCAGCCTGGGAGGGATGCACTATGGCTACACCTTC
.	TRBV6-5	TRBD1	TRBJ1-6	CASSEDRENSPLHF	TGTGCCAGCAGTGAAGACAGGGAGAATTCACCCCTCCACTTT
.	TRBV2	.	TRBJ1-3	CASSFGPGPGNTIYF	.
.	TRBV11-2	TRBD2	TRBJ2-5	CASSPHSGRGETQYF	TGTGCCAGCAGCCCGCATAGCGGGAGGGGAGAGACCCAGTACTTC
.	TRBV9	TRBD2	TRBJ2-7	CASRVSGASYEQYF	TGTGCCAGCAGGGTCAGCGGGGCATCCTACGAGCAGTACTTC
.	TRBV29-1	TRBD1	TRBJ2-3	CSVARQGHTDTQYF	TGCAGCGTTGCCAGACAGGGCCACACAGATACGCAGTATTTT
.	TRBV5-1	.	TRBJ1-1	CASRPGGNTEAFF	TGCGCCAGTAGACCCGGGGGGAACACTGAAGCTTTCTTT
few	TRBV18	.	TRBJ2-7	CASSPELGVWIEQYF	TGTGCCAGCTCACCAGAGCTAGGGGTCTGGATCGAGCAGTACTTC
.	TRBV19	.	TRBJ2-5	CASVGDGVETQYF	TGTGCCAGTGTCGGGGATGGGGTGGAGACCCAGTACTTC
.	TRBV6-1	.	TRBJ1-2	CASSVEGANYGYTF	TGTGCCAGCAGTGTTGAGGGAGCTAACTATGGCTACACCTTC
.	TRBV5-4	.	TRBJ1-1	CASSGGGTEAFF	TGTGCCAGCAGCGGCGGGGGCACTGAAGCTTTCTTT
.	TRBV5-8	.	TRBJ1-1	CASSLLRVRDTEAFF	TGTGCCAGCAGCTTGTTACGGGTTCGAGACACTGAAGCTTTCTTT
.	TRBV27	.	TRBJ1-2	CASSFTGDYGYTF	TGTGCCAGCAGTTTTACCGGAGACTATGGCTACACCTTC
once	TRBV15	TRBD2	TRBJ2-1	CATKRAGDPFPEQFF	TGTGCCACCAAGAGAGCGGGGGACCCATTTCCTGAGCAGTTCTTC
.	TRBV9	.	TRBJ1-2	CASSLQAGGYTF	TGTGCCAGCAGCCTCCAAGCAGGGGGCTACACCTTC
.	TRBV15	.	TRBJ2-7	CATSPDWTGSYEQYF	TGTGCCACCAGCCCCGACTGGACTGGCTCCTACGAGCAGTACTTC
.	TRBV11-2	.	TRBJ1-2	CASTRRRDGYTF	TGTGCCAGCACAAGAAGGAGAGATGGCTACACCTTC